This TCR beta chain was identified during a study of post-analysis software for immune sequencing data. Whole-study context: The study covered relapsing-remitting, secondary progressive and progressive-relapsing courses of multiple sclerosis. The study's findings and limits: Multiple sclerosis was associated with a significant reduction in normalized Chao1 diversity relative to controls. When patients were compared with controls, about five TRBV segments were more frequent, TRBV5-6, TRBV5-1 and TRBV20-1 among them.

About this clonotype itself: Its antigen is not identified. A much larger clone sits a single nucleotide away, making a read error possible.

From germline, CDR1 is SGHTA and CDR2 FQGTGA. The trim removed 5 bases at V and 8 bases at J, leaving 12 bases unmatched. The CDR3 runs 15 residues. Unique molecular identifiers were carried by the TCR beta cDNA libraries. Researchers reported 400,000 to 550,000 cDNA molecules coming from roughly 1 to 10 million T cells. One entry per CDR3 protein, called by TCRdb with MiXCR from the PCR reads. In the table there are about 200,000 distinct CDR3 sequences, 29% of which are singletons. This chain links TRBV7-3 with TRBJ1-2, with 9 bases that match TRBD1. The sequence derives from a girl aged 2-17 years with multiple sclerosis. The sequencing input was blood. The CDR3 reads CASSPWGQGISGYTF. Here the CDR3 DNA reads TGTGCCAGCAGCCCCTGGGGACAGGGAATAAGCGGCTACACCTTC.